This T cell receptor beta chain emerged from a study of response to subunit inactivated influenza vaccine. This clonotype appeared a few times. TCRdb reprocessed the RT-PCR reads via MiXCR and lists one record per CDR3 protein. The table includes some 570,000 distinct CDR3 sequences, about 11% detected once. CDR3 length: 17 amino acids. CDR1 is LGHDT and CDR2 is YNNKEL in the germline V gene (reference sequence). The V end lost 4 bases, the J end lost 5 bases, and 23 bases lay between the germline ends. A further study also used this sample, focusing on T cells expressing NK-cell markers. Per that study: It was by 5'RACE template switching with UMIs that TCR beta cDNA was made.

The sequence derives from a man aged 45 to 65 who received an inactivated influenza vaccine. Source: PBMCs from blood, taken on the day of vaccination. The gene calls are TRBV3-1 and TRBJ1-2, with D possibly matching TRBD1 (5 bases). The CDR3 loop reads CASSLRGLGEYQYGYTF. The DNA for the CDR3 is TGTGCCAGCAGCCTTCGGGGACTTGGAGAATATCAATATGGCTACACCTTC.